This T cell receptor beta chain was documented in a study of T cells in Graves' hyperthyroidism and ophthalmopathy. Study-level background: At the time of initial diagnosis and before any treatment, peripheral blood was collected.

RNA transcripts were the template for amplifying TCR beta CDR3 regions. When the TCR CDR3 underwent first-round RT-PCR, the HTBI primer set was used. TCRdb ran MiXCR on the multiplex PCR reads and lists one entry per CDR3 protein. The top ten clones hold 9.5% to 13% of a sample with some 760,000 distinct CDR3 sequences, approximately 15% of them seen once. Study-level points and caveats: Stable hyperthyroidism was separated from ophthalmopathy by a model based on 13 V-J features.

Clinical symptoms, serum thyroxine, TRAb, thyroid ultrasound and orbital computed tomography established diagnosis. Fresh 10 ml peripheral blood yielded PBMCs. This clonotype was detected many times. No antigen is known for it. Germline V gene sequence: CDR1 SGHTA, CDR2 FQGNSA. This CDR3 is built from 13 residues. Trimming pared 5 bases from V and 5 bases from J, leaving 12 bases between. Sequencing used blood. This sequence joins TRBV7-2 and TRBJ2-5; possibly TRBD1 for D (5 bases). The TCR was taken from a woman under 30 with Graves' hyperthyroidism. The CDR3 DNA follows: TGTGCCAGCAGCCCGACAGCTTTCGAGACCCAGTACTTC. Protein product: CASSPTAFETQYF.